These 4 T cell receptor beta chains share one sample of origin, sequenced in a study of blood T cell repertoires in COVID-19. TCRdb's copy holds only in-frame clones and misses some; the assay was immunoSEQ multiplex PCR. Of approximately 200,000 clones in the sample, around 88% are singletons; the top ten hold approximately 1.5%. Sequencing was carried out using peripheral blood. Receptor source: a young man with active or convalescent COVID-19.

In DNA form, the CDR3 reads TGTGCCAGCAGCTTAGGGCCACAGGGGGCGTATCAGCCCCAGCATTTT. The encoded protein is CASSLGPQGAYQPQHF. This rearrangement joins TRBV11-2 to TRBJ1-5; 9 bases are shared with TRBD1. The CDR3 consists of 16 residues. Germline V gene data show CDR1 as SGHAT and CDR2 as FQNNGV. J was trimmed by 5 bases and V by 1 base; bases with no gene match: 6. Together with reference TRBV11-2 and TRBJ1-5, the CDR3 gives the full variable domain: EAGVAQSPRYKIIEKRQSVAFWCNPISGHATLYWYQQILGQGPKLLIQFQNNGVVDDSQLPKDRFSAERLKGVDSTLKIQPAKLEDSAVYLCASSLGPQGAYQPQHFGDGTRLSIL.

V usage is TRBV24-1 and J usage is TRBJ2-7; TRBD2 matches 10 bases. The germline CDR1 and CDR2 sequences are KGHDR and SFDVKD. The CDR3 is made up of 15 amino acids. J gave up 3 bases and V 4 bases, and 5 bases lay outside the gene matches. CDR3: CATSDPRTSGYEQYF. The CDR3 coding sequence is TGTGCCACCAGTGACCCTAGGACTAGCGGCTACGAGCAGTACTTC.

The chain combines TRBV10-1 with TRBJ2-7; D is perhaps TRBD1 (6 bases). V was trimmed by 8 bases and J by 0 bases, leaving 11 bases between them. CDR1 and CDR2 from the germline V gene are WNHNN and SYGVQD (reference sequence). The CDR3 runs to 13 residues. DNA for the CDR3: TGCGCCAGCTCAGGGGCTGCCTCCTACGAGCAGTACTTC. Amino acid sequence: CASSGAASYEQYF.

This sequence joins TRBV10-2 and TRBJ2-1, with 13 nucleotides matching TRBD2. Looked up from germline, CDR1 is WSHSY and CDR2 is SAAADI. The CDR3 totals 18 residues. Losses at the gene ends were 4 bases for V and 0 bases for J; bases not matched to a gene: 6. This CDR3 reads CASSGTGLAGASYNEQFF. CDR3 in DNA: TGCGCCAGCAGTGGGACCGGACTAGCGGGAGCCTCCTACAATGAGCAGTTCTTC.